This T cell receptor beta chain stems from a study of pediatric ulcerative colitis. Points from the study as a whole: Blood-rectal clonal overlap within each person was significantly higher in ulcerative colitis patients than controls.

CDR1 is SGHRS and CDR2 is YFSETQ in the germline V gene. With V trimmed by 3 bases and J by 8 bases, 16 bases remained unmatched. The CDR3 contains 17 residues. The repertoire was sequenced with immunoSEQ multiplex PCR; TCRdb's copy has only in-frame clones and lacks some. This repertoire shows approximately 9,000 clones, 75% to 90% found once; its top ten account for 7%. As for this clone: The antigen is not known.

Source material: blood. The clonotype originates from a girl aged 5-17 years with moderate ulcerative colitis. The chain links TRBV5-1 to TRBJ1-4; 7 positions match TRBD1. Here the CDR3 DNA reads TGCGCCAGCAGCTACCAAGGGGGCGCGGATGCATCGGAAAAACTGTTTTTT. Protein product: CASSYQGGADASEKLFF.